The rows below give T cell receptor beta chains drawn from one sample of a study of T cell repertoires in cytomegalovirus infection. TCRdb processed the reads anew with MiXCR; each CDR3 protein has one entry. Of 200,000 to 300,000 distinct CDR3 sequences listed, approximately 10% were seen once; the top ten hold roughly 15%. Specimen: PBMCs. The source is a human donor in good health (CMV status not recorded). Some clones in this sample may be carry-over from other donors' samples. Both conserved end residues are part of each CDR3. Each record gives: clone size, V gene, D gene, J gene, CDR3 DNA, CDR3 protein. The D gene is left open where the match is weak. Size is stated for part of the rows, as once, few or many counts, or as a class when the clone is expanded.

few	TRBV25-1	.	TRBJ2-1	TGTGCCAGCAGCGAGGGGGGCAGCTACAATGAGCAGTTCTTC	CASSEGGSYNEQFF
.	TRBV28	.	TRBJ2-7	TGTGCCAGCAGTCCACCTTGGGGAAGGGACGAGCAGTACTTC	CASSPPWGRDEQYF
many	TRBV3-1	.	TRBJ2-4	TGTGCCAGCAGCCTCGACAGCCCCAAAAACATTCAGTACTTC	CASSLDSPKNIQYF
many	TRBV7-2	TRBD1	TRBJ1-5	TGTGCCAGCAGCCCACAGGGGAATCAGCCCCAGCATTTT	CASSPQGNQPQHF
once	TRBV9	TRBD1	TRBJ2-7	TGTGCCAGCAGCGGTGGGACAGGAAACAGCGAGCAGTACTTC	CASSGGTGNSEQYF
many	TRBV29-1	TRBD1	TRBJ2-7	TGCAGCGTGACAGGGAGTTACTACGAGCAGTACTTC	CSVTGSYYEQYF
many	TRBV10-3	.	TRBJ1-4	TGTGCCATCAGCTCCTCGGAATTGGATTGGGAAAAACTGTTTTTT	CAISSSELDWEKLFF
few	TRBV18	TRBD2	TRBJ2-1	TGTGCCAGCTCACCTTTTTTATCCTTGACTAGCGGCAATGAGCAGTTCTTC	CASSPFLSLTSGNEQFF
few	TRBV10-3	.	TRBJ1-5	TGTGCCATCAGTGGAGGGGACGGGAATCAGCCCCAGCATTTT	CAISGGDGNQPQHF
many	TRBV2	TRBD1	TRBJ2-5	TGTGCCAGCAGTGAATACAGGGGCATAGAGACCCAGTACTTC	CASSEYRGIETQYF
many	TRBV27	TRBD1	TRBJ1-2	TGTGCCAGCAGTGGGACAGCCTATGGCTACACCTTC	CASSGTAYGYTF
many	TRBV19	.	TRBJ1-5	TGTGCCAGTAGTATTCAGGGTAGTAGCAATCAGCCCCAGCATTTT	CASSIQGSSNQPQHF
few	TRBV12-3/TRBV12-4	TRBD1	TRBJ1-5	TGTGCCAGCAGTGCACAGGGGGCGAGCAATCAGCCCCAGCATTTT	CASSAQGASNQPQHF
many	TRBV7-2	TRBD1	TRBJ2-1	TGTGCCAGCAGCCAGACAGGGATCTTGGTTCGCAATGAGCAGTTCTTC	CASSQTGILVRNEQFF
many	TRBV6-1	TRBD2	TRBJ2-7	TGTGCCAGCAGTGAAGCAGTGGGAGGGCACGAGCAGTACTTC	CASSEAVGGHEQYF
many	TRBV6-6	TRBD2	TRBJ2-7	TGTGCCACCGCGGGGGGCAGCCCGCCGGGGGAGCAGTACTTC	CATAGGSPPGEQYF
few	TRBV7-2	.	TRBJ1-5	TGTGCCAGCAGCTTAGTAGCCGTCAATCAGCCCCAGCATTTT	CASSLVAVNQPQHF
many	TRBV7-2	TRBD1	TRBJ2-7	TGTGCCAGCAGCCCAGAGACAGGGGTAGCCTACGAGCAGTACTTC	CASSPETGVAYEQYF
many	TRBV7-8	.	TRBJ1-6	TGTGCCAGCACCTCGGACGGAGGATCGTATAATTCACCCCTCCACTTT	CASTSDGGSYNSPLHF
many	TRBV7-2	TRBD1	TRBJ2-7	TGTGCCAGCAGACTAGACAGGGACCACGAGCAGTACTTC	CASRLDRDHEQYF
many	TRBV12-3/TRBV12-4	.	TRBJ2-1	TGTGCCGTCAAATCGAACGGGGGGCCGTACAATGAGCAGTTCTTC	CAVKSNGGPYNEQFF
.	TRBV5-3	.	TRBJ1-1	TGTGCCAGCAGCTTGGCCATGGGCAGGGGATTAATAGGAACTGAAGCTTTCTTT	CASSLAMGRGLIGTEAFF
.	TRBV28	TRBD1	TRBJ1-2	TGTGCCAGCAGTTCTACTTTAACAGGGGCGCGCGGCTACACCTTC	CASSSTLTGARGYTF
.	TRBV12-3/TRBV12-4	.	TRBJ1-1	TGTGCCAGCACCCGCTGGGCCATGAACACTGAAGCTTTCTTT	CASTRWAMNTEAFF
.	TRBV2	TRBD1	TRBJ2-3	TGTGCCAGCAGTGAGGGCAGGGGGTTTTCAGATACGCAGTATTTT	CASSEGRGFSDTQYF
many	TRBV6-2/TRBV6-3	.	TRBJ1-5	TGTGCCAGCAGTCGAGGAAGAGATCAGCCCCAGCATTTT	CASSRGRDQPQHF
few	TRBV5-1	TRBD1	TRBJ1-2	TGCGCCAGCAGCGGAGCAGGGGGCGACTATGGCTACACCTTC	CASSGAGGDYGYTF
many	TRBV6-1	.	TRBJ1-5	TGTGCCAGCAGTGAGAAATCCCCCCTCGTCGGTCAGCCCCAGCATTTT	CASSEKSPLVGQPQHF
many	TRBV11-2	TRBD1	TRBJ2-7	TGTGCCAGCAGCTACCCCCCGGGACAGCCTTACGAGCAGTACTTC	CASSYPPGQPYEQYF
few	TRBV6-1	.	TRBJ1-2	TGTGCCAGCAGCCAGGGAACGGGGCCCTATGGCTACACCTTC	CASSQGTGPYGYTF
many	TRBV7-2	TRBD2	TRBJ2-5	TGTGCCAGCAGCTTAGGACTAGCGAGCGGGACCCAGTACTTC	CASSLGLASGTQYF
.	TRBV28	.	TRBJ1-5	TGTGCCAGCAGGCTCGTGGGGGGCGGCCATCAGCCCCAGCATTTT	CASRLVGGGHQPQHF
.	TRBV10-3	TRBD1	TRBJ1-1	TGTGCCATCAGGGGGGTGACAGGGGTGAACACTGAAGCTTTCTTT	CAIRGVTGVNTEAFF
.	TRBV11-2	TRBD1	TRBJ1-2	TGTGCCAGCAGCTCAGCTGACAGGGCGAATGGCTACACCTTC	CASSSADRANGYTF
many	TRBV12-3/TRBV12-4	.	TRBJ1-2	TGTGCCAGCAGTTTAGTTCCAGGCGGGACCGATGGCTACACCTTC	CASSLVPGGTDGYTF
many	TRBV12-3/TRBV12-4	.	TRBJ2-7	TGTGCCAGCAGTCCCCCGGACTTTTACGAGCAGTACTTC	CASSPPDFYEQYF
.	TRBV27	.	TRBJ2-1	TGTGCCAGCAGTTTATTATCCGGGAGCGGCGGTGAGCAGTTCTTC	CASSLLSGSGGEQFF
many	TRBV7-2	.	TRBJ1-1	TGTGCCAGCAGCCAGGACAGGAACACTGAAGCTTTCTTT	CASSQDRNTEAFF
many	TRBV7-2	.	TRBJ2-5	TGTGCCAGCAGCTTAGCCGGGACGGTGGGGGGGACCCAGTACTTC	CASSLAGTVGGTQYF
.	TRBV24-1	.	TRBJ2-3	TGTGCCACCAGCGCCGTTACAGATACGCAGTATTTT	CATSAVTDTQYF
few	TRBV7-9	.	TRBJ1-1	TGTGCCAGCACGGGGGGGAACACTGAAGCTTTCTTT	CASTGGNTEAFF
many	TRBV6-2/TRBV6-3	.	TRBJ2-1	TGTGCCAGCAGCTCCCGACGGTTGGACAATGAGCAGTTCTTC	CASSSRRLDNEQFF
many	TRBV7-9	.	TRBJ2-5	TGTGCCATCGAAGAAAGGGGGGCCCGGGAGACCCAGTACTTC	CAIEERGARETQYF
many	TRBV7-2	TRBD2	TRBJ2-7	TGTGCCAGCAGCTTGGGAGGGGCTAGCGGGAACGAGCAGTACTTC	CASSLGGASGNEQYF
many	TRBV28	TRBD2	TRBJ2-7	TGTGCCAGCAGTTCCTCTAGCGGGGTCCTCTACGAGCAGTACTTC	CASSSSSGVLYEQYF
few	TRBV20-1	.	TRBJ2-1	TGCAGTGCTAAAAACCCCCGTGGGGGACTGAATGAGCAGTTCTTC	CSAKNPRGGLNEQFF
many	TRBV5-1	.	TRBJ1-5	TGCGCCAGCAGCTTGGGGGAAACGGGACAGCCCCAGCATTTT	CASSLGETGQPQHF
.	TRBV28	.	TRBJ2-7	TGTGCCAGCAGTTTAGGCAGGGACTACGAGCAGTACTTC	CASSLGRDYEQYF
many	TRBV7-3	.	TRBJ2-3	TGTGCCAGCAGCTCATCGGGGGTGGGACATACGCAGTATTTT	CASSSSGVGHTQYF
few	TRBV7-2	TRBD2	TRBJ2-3	TGTGCCAGCAGCCCTACTAGCGGGAGGGGGGCAGATACGCAGTATTTT	CASSPTSGRGADTQYF
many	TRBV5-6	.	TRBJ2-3	TGTGCCAGCAGCTTGGTGAGCGGACGGATAACTAGCACAGATACGCAGTATTTT	CASSLVSGRITSTDTQYF
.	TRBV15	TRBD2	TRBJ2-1	TGTGCCACCAGCAGCTTAATGGCTAGCGGGAGTCTAATCAATGAGCAGTTCTTC	CATSSLMASGSLINEQFF
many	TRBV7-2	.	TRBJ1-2	TGTGCCAGCAGCTTAGCGGACAGTAACTATGGCTACACCTTC	CASSLADSNYGYTF
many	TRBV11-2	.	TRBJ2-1	TGTGCCAGCAGCCCAAGGCCAACACAGTACAATGAGCAGTTCTTC	CASSPRPTQYNEQFF
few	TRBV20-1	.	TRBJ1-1	TGCAGTGCTAGACCGGGGGCTACGAACACTGAAGCTTTCTTT	CSARPGATNTEAFF
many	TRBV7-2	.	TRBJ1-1	TGTGCCAGCAGCTTATCCCCAGGGTCGGGCACTGAAGCTTTCTTT	CASSLSPGSGTEAFF
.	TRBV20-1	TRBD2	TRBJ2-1	TGCAGTGCTAGAGATATAGCGGGGGGGCCCCAGCCGAGGGTGTTCTTC	CSARDIAGGPQPRVFF
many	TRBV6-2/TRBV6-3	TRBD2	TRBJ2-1	TGTGCCAGCAGCAAAGCCGGAACTAGCGGGAGGGCCTATGAGCAGTTCTTC	CASSKAGTSGRAYEQFF
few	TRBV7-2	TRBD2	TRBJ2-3	TGTGCCAGCAGCAACCGACTAGCGGGGAGCACAGATACGCAGTATTTT	CASSNRLAGSTDTQYF
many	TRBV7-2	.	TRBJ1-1	TGTGCCAGCAGCTTAGCGAACAGGGAAGCTTTCTTT	CASSLANREAFF